The 19 T cell receptor beta chains reported below all come from one sample, sequenced in a study of T-cell memory formation after mild COVID-19 (dated by TCRdb to the early 2020s). The protocol used for the library was 5' RACE. Sequencing used an Illumina NovaSeq 6000. The public reads were run again by TCRdb, first through fastp at Q25 and then through MiXCR, and only productive beta chains were kept. A single entry per CDR3 protein holds the most common genes and DNA from its merged rows. The sample table shows under 450,000 distinct CDR3 sequences, and around 14% are seen once. Of the sample, around a fifth falls within the top ten clones. Sequencing input: PBMCs or a T cell subset sorted from them (not recorded which). These receptor sequences come from a man younger than 30 who had mild COVID-19 (a few samples of this study predate the infection). The sample titles of this study are shuffled in the database, so cell type and time point are left out; the donor was told from shared clones.

In DNA, the CDR3 is TGTGCCAGCAGTCCCACGGCCCGCACAGATACGCAGTATTTT. This encodes CASSPTARTDTQYF. The chain couples TRBV2 to TRBJ2-3, with D hard to call. From germline, CDR1 is SNHLY and CDR2 FYNNEI. V shed 5 bases and J shed 1 base, with 10 bases lying between them. The CDR3 loop spans 14 amino acids.

This chain uses TRBV4-1 with TRBJ2-7; possibly TRBD1 or TRBD2 for D (5 bases each). Trimming took 4 bases from V and 1 from J, leaving 11 bases between them. The length of the CDR3 is 14 residues. The germline CDR1 and CDR2 sequences are MGHRA and YSYEKL. The chain's CDR3 is CASSPRGSSYEQYF. DNA for the CDR3: TGCGCCAGCAGCCCTCGGGGCTCTTCCTACGAGCAGTACTTC.

This clonotype came up a few times. The J gene is TRBJ2-3, the V gene TRBV5-1, with D perhaps TRBD2 (5 bases). Looked up from germline, CDR1 is SGHRS and CDR2 is YFSETQ. V was cut by 0 bases and J by 1 base, with 12 bases left in between. The CDR3 totals 16 residues. For the CDR3, the DNA is TGCGCCAGCAGCTTGGAACCTCTAGCCGGCACAGATACGCAGTATTTT. Translated: CASSLEPLAGTDTQYF.

The chain links TRBV5-6 to TRBJ2-7; D may be TRBD1 or TRBD2 (5 bases each). This CDR3 has 16 amino acids. CDR1 is SGHDT and CDR2 is YYEEEE in the germline V gene. V dropped 4 bases and J dropped 6 bases, with 23 bases sitting between them. The CDR3, as DNA: TGTGCCAGCAGCCGGCTAGGGACCCTAAGTCCCTCCGAGCAGTACTTC. Protein sequence: CASSRLGTLSPSEQYF.

V is TRBV15 and J is TRBJ1-2; D is uncertain. Trimming removed 0 bases at V and 0 bases at J, with 5 bases between. Germline V gives CDR1 LNHNV, CDR2 YYDKDF (reference sequence). The CDR3 consists of 14 residues. The CDR3 bases are TGTGCCACCAGCAGAGAACAGCCTAACTATGGCTACACCTTC. This gives the protein CATSREQPNYGYTF.

The chain is built from TRBV10-1 and TRBJ1-1, with D perhaps matching TRBD1 (5 bases). This CDR3 has 13 residues. From germline, CDR1 is WNHNN and CDR2 SYGVQD (reference sequence). V lost 0 bases and J lost 9, with 11 bases in between. This chain's CDR3 is CASSESVNRKAFF. CDR3 nucleotide sequence: TGCGCCAGCAGTGAGTCGGTCAACAGGAAAGCTTTCTTT.

This clonotype was found a few times. This chain uses TRBV28 with TRBJ2-7, with D perhaps being TRBD1 or TRBD2 (5 bases each). The CDR3 spans 13 residues. V lost 5 bases and J 2 bases, leaving 10 bases between the germline ends. In germline, CDR1 is MDHEN, CDR2 SYDVKM. In nucleotides, the CDR3 is TGTGCCAGCAGTCGAAGGGGACCCTACGAGCAGTACGTC. It codes for CASSRRGPYEQYV.

This clonotype was seen more than once but under ten times. The chain recombines TRBV9 with TRBJ2-3; 7 bases line up with TRBD1. The CDR3 loop spans 15 amino acids. Per the germline V gene, CDR1 is SGDLS and CDR2 is YYNGEE. The J segment lost 2 bases and the V segment lost 2 bases, leaving 5 bases of the junction unmatched. DNA for the CDR3: TGTGCCAGCAGCGTCAGGGGGTCTGACACAGATACGCAGTATTTT. The encoded protein is CASSVRGSDTDTQYF.

V and J are TRBV9 and TRBJ2-1; 10 bases line up with TRBD2. This CDR3 is 18 amino acids long. Trimming at V came to 0 bases and at J to 2 bases, leaving 8 bases not matched to a gene. CDR1 and CDR2 (germline): SGDLS, YYNGEE. CDR3 DNA: TGTGCCAGCAGCGTAGAGGGGGGACTAGCGCAAACCTACAATGAGCAGTTCTTC. This codes for CASSVEGGLAQTYNEQFF.

This clonotype was seen a few times. CDR3 protein: CASSRSGLAGNTDTQYF. DNA of the CDR3: TGTGCCAGCAGTCGATCGGGACTAGCGGGGAATACAGATACGCAGTATTTT. The chain carries TRBV6-5 and TRBJ2-3; 13 bases fit TRBD2. CDR1 and CDR2 from the germline V gene are MNHEY and SVGAGI. The CDR3 contains 17 residues. The trim removed 5 bases at V and 3 bases at J, leaving 8 bases unmatched.

This clonotype was seen ten or more times. The rearrangement joins TRBV4-1 to TRBJ1-2; 12 nucleotides align to TRBD1. J was trimmed by 8 bases and V by 2 bases; bases with no gene match: 9. CDR1 is MGHRA, CDR2 YSYEKL, per germline. The CDR3 covers 16 residues. The CDR3 loop reads CASSQQGTGGQGGYTF. The DNA for the CDR3 is TGCGCCAGCAGCCAACAAGGGACAGGGGGCCAAGGAGGCTACACCTTC.

This clonotype was seen only a few times. The rearrangement joins TRBV12-3 or TRBV12-4 to TRBJ2-3, with TRBD2 matching over 8 bases. After removal of 6 bases from V and 0 bases from J, the junction contained 5 bases not matched to a gene. The CDR3 has 15 residues. The DNA of the CDR3 is TGTGCCAGCAGGAAGCGGGGGTCGAGCACAGATACGCAGTATTTT. Translating gives CASRKRGSSTDTQYF.

The CDR3 sequence is CATSTGKSEAFF. CDR3 DNA sequence: TGTGCCACGTCGACAGGGAAGAGTGAAGCTTTCTTT. The V and J genes are TRBV10-3 and TRBJ1-1, with 7 positions matching TRBD1. The CDR3 is 12 amino acids. Germline assignment: CDR1 ENHRY and CDR2 SYGVKD. Trimming cost V 10 bases and J 7 bases; bases outside gene matches: 9.

This clonotype was detected many times. V usage is TRBV11-2 and J usage is TRBJ2-1; TRBD2 matches at 14 bases. The germline CDR1 and CDR2 sequences are SGHAT and FQNNGV. The CDR3 loop spans 15 amino acids. Germline trimming cut 5 bases from V and 15 bases from J; bases unmatched to any gene: 12. The CDR3, as DNA: TGTGCCAGCAGCAGCACCTGGACTAGCGGGGGGACGGGGTTCTTC. Translated, it gives CASSSTWTSGGTGFF.

The J gene is TRBJ2-5, the V gene TRBV5-1; D uncertain. V was clipped by 4 bases and J by 5 bases, with 12 bases between them. This CDR3 is built from 13 residues. Germline CDR1 and CDR2: SGHRS and YFSETQ. CDR3 loop: CASSDTSWETQYF. The CDR3, as DNA: TGCGCCAGCAGCGACACTTCGTGGGAGACCCAGTACTTC. Combining the CDR3 with reference TRBV5-1 and TRBJ2-5 gives the whole variable domain KAGVTQTPRYLIKTRGQQVTLSCSPISGHRSVSWYQQTPGQGLQFLFEYFSETQRNKGNFPGRFSGRQFSNSRSEMNVSTLELGDSALYLCASSDTSWETQYFGPGTRLLVL.

This clonotype was found many times. V gene TRBV20-1 combines with J gene TRBJ2-4, with 9 bases identical to TRBD1. This CDR3 region has 15 residues. CDR1 is DFQATT, CDR2 SNEGSKA, per germline (reference sequence). The trim removed 5 bases at V and 7 bases at J, leaving 12 bases unmatched. CDR3 sequence: CSARDPRTGANIQYF. CDR3 coding DNA: TGCAGTGCTCGCGACCCTCGGACAGGGGCGAACATTCAGTACTTC.

V gene TRBV5-1 combines with J gene TRBJ2-5; possible D gene TRBD1, 5 bases. CDR1 is SGHRS, CDR2 YFSETQ, per germline. Trimming took off 0 bases at V and 5 bases at J, with 8 bases between the two ends. The CDR3 has 13 amino acids. The CDR3 bases are TGCGCCAGCAGCTTGGACAGGCCGGAGACCCAGTACTTC. Protein: CASSLDRPETQYF.

This clonotype was observed a handful of times. The chain combines TRBV20-1 with TRBJ1-1; possibly TRBD1 for D (5 bases). Germline assignment: CDR1 DFQATT and CDR2 SNEGSKA (reference sequence). V was shortened by 4 bases and J by 5 bases, with 17 bases between the two germline ends. CDR3 size: 14 residues. The CDR3 DNA reads as TGCAGTGCTAAGCCCGGACATCGAAGGACTGAAGCTTTCTTT. It translates to CSAKPGHRRTEAFF.

The V gene is TRBV6-5, the J gene TRBJ1-2; no reliable D call. Germline V gives CDR1 MNHEY, CDR2 SVGAGI. CDR3 size: 14 residues. Trimming took off 5 bases at V and 5 bases at J, with 15 bases between the two ends. The CDR3 loop is CASSGRSSGYGYTF. The CDR3 DNA reads as TGTGCCAGCAGTGGACGGTCCTCGGGTTATGGCTACACCTTC.